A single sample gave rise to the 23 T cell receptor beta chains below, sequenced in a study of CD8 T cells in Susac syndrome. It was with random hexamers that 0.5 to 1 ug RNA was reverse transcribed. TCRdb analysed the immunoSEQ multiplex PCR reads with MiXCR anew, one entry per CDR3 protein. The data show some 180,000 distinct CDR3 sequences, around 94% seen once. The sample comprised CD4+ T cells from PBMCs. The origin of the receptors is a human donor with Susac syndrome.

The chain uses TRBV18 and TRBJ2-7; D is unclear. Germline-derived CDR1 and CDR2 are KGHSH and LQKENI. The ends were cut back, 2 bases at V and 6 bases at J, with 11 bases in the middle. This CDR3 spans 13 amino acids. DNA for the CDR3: TGTGCCAGCTCACCAATCCCCCACAGCGAGCAGTACTTC. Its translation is CASSPIPHSEQYF.

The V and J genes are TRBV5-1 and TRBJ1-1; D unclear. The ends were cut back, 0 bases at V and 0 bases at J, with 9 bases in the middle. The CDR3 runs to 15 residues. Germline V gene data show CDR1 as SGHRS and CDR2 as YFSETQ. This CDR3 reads CASSLDGVLNTEAFF. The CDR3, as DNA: TGCGCCAGCAGCTTGGATGGGGTGTTGAACACTGAAGCTTTCTTT.

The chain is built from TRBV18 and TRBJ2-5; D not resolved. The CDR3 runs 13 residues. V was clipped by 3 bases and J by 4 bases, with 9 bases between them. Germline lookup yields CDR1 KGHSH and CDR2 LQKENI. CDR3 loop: CASSPVTGETQYF. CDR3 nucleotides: TGTGCCAGCTCACCGGTGACCGGAGAGACCCAGTACTTC.

DNA of the CDR3: TGTGCCAGCAGCACGGGGTTTGAAAAACTGTTTTTT. It yields the protein CASSTGFEKLFF. The chain is built from TRBV28 and TRBJ1-4; D not certain. The CDR3 is made up of 12 amino acids. The germline V and J ends were trimmed by 6 bases and 7 bases, with 9 bases remaining between them. Germline V CDR1 and CDR2: MDHEN, SYDVKM.

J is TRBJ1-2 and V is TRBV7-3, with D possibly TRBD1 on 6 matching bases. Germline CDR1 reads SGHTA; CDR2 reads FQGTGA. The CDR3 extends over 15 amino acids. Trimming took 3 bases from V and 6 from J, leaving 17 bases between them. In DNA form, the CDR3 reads TGTGCCAGCAGCTTGGGGGCAGGGGCGATCGATGGCTACACCTTC. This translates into CASSLGAGAIDGYTF.

The CDR3 sequence is CASGTTGSSYGYTF. DNA for the CDR3: TGTGCCAGCGGAACCACAGGGAGTTCCTATGGCTACACCTTC. The chain couples TRBV7-2 to TRBJ1-2, with D possibly TRBD1 on 6 matching bases. This CDR3 spans 14 amino acids. Trimming removed 8 bases at V and 4 bases at J, with 17 bases between. Germline loops: CDR1 SGHTA, CDR2 FQGNSA.

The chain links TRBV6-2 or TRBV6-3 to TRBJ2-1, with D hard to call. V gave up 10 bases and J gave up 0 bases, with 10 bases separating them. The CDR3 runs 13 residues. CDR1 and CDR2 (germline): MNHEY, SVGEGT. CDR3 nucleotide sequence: TGTGCCACCTCGGAGAGCTCCTACAATGAGCAGTTCTTC. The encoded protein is CATSESSYNEQFF.

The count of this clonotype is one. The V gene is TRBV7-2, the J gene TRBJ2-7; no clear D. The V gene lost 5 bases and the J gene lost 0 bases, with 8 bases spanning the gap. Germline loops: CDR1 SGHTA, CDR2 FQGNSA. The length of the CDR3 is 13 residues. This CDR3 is CASSTALSYEQYF. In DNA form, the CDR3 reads TGTGCCAGCAGCACTGCCCTCTCCTACGAGCAGTACTTC.

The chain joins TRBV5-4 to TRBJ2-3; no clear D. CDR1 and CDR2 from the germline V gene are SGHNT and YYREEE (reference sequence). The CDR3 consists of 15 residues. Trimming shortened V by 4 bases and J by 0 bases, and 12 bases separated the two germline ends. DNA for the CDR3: TGTGCCAGCAGCCCCGACCGCACTAGCACAGATACGCAGTATTTT. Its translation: CASSPDRTSTDTQYF.

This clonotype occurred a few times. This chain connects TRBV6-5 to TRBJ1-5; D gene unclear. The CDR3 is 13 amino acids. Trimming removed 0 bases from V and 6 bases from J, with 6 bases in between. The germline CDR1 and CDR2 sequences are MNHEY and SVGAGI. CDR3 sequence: CASSYSGSQPQHF. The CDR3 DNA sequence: TGTGCCAGCAGTTACTCTGGGAGTCAGCCCCAGCATTTT.

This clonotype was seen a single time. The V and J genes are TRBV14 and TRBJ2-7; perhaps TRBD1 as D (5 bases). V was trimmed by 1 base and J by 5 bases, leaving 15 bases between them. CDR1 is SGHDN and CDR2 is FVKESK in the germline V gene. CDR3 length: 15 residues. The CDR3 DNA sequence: TGTGCCAGCAGCCAAGTGACAGCTAACGTCCACGAGCAGTACTTC. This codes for CASSQVTANVHEQYF.

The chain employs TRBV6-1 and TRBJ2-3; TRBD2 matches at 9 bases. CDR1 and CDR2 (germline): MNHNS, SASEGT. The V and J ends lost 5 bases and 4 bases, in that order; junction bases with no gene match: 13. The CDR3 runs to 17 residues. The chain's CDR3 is CASSPPMGREGPDTQYF. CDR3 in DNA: TGTGCCAGCAGTCCCCCAATGGGGCGGGAGGGCCCAGATACGCAGTATTTT.

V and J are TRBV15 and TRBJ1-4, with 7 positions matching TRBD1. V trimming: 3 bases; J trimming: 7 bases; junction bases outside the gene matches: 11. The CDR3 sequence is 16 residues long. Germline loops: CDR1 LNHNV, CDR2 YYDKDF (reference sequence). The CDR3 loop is CATSSLEGGGGEKLFF. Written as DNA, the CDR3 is TGTGCCACCAGCAGCCTGGAGGGAGGGGGCGGTGAAAAACTGTTTTTT. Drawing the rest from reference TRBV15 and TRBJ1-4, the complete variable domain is DAMVIQNPRYQVTQFGKPVTLSCSQTLNHNVMYWYQQKSSQAPKLLFHYYDKDFNNEADTPDNFQSRRPNTSFCFLDIRSPGLGDTAMYLCATSSLEGGGGEKLFFGSGTQLSVL.

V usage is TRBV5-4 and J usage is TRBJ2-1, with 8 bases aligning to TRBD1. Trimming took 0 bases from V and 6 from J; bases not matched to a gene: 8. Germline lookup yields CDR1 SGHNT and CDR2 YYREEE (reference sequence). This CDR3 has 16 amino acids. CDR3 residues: CASSLAPRGRINEQFF. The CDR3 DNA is TGTGCCAGCAGCTTGGCCCCCAGGGGGCGTATCAATGAGCAGTTCTTC.

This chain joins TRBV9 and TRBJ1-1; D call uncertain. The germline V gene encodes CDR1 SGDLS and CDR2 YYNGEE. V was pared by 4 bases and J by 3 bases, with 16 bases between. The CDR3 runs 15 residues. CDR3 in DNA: TGTGCCAGCAGCCCCGCTCACCCTATGGACACTGAAGCTTTCTTT. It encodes CASSPAHPMDTEAFF. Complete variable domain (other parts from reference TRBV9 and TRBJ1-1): DSGVTQTPKHLITATGQRVTLRCSPRSGDLSVYWYQQSLDQGLQFLIQYYNGEERAKGNILERFSAQQFPDLHSELNLSSLELGDSALYFCASSPAHPMDTEAFFGQGTRLTVV.

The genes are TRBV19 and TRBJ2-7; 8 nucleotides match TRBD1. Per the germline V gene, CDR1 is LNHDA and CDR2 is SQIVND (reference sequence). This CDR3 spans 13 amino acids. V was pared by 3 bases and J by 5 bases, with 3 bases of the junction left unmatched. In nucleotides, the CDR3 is TGTGCCAGTAGTATCGGACAGGGTAACGAGCAGTACTTC. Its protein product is CASSIGQGNEQYF.

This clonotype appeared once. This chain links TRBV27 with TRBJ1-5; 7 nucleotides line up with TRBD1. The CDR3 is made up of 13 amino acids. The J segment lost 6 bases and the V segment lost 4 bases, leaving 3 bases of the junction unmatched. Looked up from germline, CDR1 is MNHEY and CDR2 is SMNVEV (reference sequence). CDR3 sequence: CASSYRGAQPQHF. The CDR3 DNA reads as TGTGCCAGCAGTTACAGGGGAGCTCAGCCCCAGCATTTT.

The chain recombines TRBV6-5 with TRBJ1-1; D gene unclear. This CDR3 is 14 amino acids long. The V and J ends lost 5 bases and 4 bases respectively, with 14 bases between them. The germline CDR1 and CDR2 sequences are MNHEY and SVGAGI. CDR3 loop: CASSPGGIGTEAFF. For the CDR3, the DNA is TGTGCCAGCAGTCCCGGAGGGATCGGCACTGAAGCTTTCTTT.

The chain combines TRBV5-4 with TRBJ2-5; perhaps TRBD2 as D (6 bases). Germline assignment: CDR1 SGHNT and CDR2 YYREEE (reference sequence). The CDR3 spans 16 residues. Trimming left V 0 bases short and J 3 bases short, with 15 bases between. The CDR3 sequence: CASSLARRGKEETQYF. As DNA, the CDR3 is TGTGCCAGCAGCTTGGCCAGGCGCGGGAAGGAAGAGACCCAGTACTTC.

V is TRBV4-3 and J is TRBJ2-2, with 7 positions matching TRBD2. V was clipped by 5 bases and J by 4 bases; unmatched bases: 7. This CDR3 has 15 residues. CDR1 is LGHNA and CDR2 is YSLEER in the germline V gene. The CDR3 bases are TGCGCCAGCAGCTACGGACTAGTGGGCACCGGGGAGCTGTTTTTT. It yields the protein CASSYGLVGTGELFF.

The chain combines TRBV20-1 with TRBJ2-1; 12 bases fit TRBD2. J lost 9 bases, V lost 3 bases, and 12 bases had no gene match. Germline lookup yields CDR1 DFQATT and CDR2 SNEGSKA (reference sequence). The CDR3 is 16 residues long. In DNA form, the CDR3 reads TGCAGTGCTAGGGATCCGACTAGCGGGAGAAGAGGTGAGCAGTTCTTC. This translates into CSARDPTSGRRGEQFF.

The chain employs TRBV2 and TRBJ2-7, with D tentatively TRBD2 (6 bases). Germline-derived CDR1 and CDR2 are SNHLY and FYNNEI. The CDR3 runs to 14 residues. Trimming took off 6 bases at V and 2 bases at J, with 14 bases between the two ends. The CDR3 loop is CASRGAGFPYEQYF. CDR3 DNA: TGTGCCAGCAGAGGAGCGGGCTTCCCCTACGAGCAGTACTTC.

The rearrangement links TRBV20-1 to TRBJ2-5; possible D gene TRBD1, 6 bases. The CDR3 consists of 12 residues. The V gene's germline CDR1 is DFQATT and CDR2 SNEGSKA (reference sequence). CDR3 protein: CSPLQGRETQYF. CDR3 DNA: TGCAGCCCACTCCAGGGGAGAGAGACCCAGTACTTC.